Following are 2 T cell receptor beta chains from one sample sequenced in a study of beta chain features in type 1 diabetes. Study-level results: Shorter TCRB CDR3s, moderately but significantly so, marked every one of the four CD4+ subsets in Type 1 diabetes patients.

Antigens of these TCRs are unknown. Since all of the isolated RNA was reverse transcribed, expressed TCRB transcripts were what got sequenced. Using immunoSEQ multiplex PCR, the repertoire was profiled, and TCRdb retains in-frame clones only, with some absent. The sample lists 250,000 to 350,000 clones; 15% were seen once. The sequencing input was naive CD4+ T cells from blood. These receptors all stem from a man aged 18-30 years with type 1 diabetes.

This clone appeared a few times. CDR3 nucleotide sequence: TGCGCCAGCAGCCAGCCGACAGCGAACACTGAAGCTTTCTTT. This codes for CASSQPTANTEAFF. J is TRBJ1-1 and V is TRBV4-1; maybe TRBD1 (5 bases). The germline gives CDR1 MGHRA, CDR2 YSYEKL. The CDR3 length is 14 residues. The V end was cut by 3 bases, the J end by 1 base, with 9 bases between.

This rearrangement joins TRBV10-3 to TRBJ1-2; D remains unclear. This CDR3 has 14 amino acids. The V end lost 2 bases, the J end lost 2 bases, and 9 bases lay between the germline ends. CDR1 is ENHRY, CDR2 SYGVKD, per germline. In DNA form, the CDR3 reads TGTGCCATCAGTGAGGCAGGATCCAACTATGGCTACACCTTC. It encodes CAISEAGSNYGYTF.